Below are 10 T cell receptor beta chains sequenced from a single sample in a study of cytomegalovirus exposure and HLA in healthy donors. In the PCR, 60 Vbeta and 13 Jbeta primers were used. TCRdb's copy holds only in-frame clones and misses some; the assay was immunoSEQ multiplex PCR. Of 150,000 to 200,000 clones listed, around 83% were seen once; the top ten hold more than 0.75%. What was sequenced was PBMCs. The receptors were gathered from a girl aged 2 to 9 in good health and CMV-seropositive.

This clone came up a few times. The chain employs TRBV30 and TRBJ2-1; TRBD2 is a possible D gene (5 bases). V lost 1 base and J 7 bases, leaving 20 bases between the germline ends. The CDR3 sequence is 16 residues long. The germline V gene has CDR1 GTSNPN and CDR2 SVGIG (reference sequence). CDR3 sequence: CAWSGLDGRAGNEQFF. CDR3 DNA: TGTGCCTGGAGTGGGTTGGATGGGCGGGCGGGTAATGAGCAGTTCTTC.

This chain uses TRBV18 with TRBJ1-1; D ambiguous. The length of the CDR3 is 15 residues. Germline-derived CDR1 and CDR2 are KGHSH and LQKENI. Trimming shortened V by 7 bases and J by 3 bases, and 18 bases separated the two germline ends. The CDR3 sequence is CASYSGSLHDTEAFF. The CDR3 DNA reads as TGTGCCAGCTACTCGGGATCGCTTCATGACACTGAAGCTTTCTTT.

Only one count was recorded for this clone. The chain uses TRBV5-4 and TRBJ1-3; no reliable D call. The CDR3 runs to 15 residues. CDR1 and CDR2 from the germline V gene are SGHNT and YYREEE (reference sequence). The V gene lost 1 base and the J gene lost 1 base, with 9 bases spanning the gap. The DNA of the CDR3 is TGTGCCAGCAGCTTGAGAGGGCGGTCTGGAAACACCATATATTTT. Residues: CASSLRGRSGNTIYF.

J is TRBJ2-3 and V is TRBV11-3; no clear D gene. The CDR3 consists of 15 residues. CDR1 is SGHNT, CDR2 YENEEA, per germline. V was cut by 5 bases and J by 0 bases, with 12 bases left in between. The CDR3, as DNA: TGTGCCAGCAGCCCCCGTTCTACTAGCACAGATACGCAGTATTTT. This encodes CASSPRSTSTDTQYF.

V gene TRBV10-3 combines with J gene TRBJ1-4, with TRBD1 as a possible D gene (5 bases). The germline CDR1 and CDR2 sequences are ENHRY and SYGVKD. V was trimmed by 5 bases and J by 7 bases, leaving 14 bases between them. This CDR3 has 14 residues. The CDR3 sequence is CAISMDAGGEKLFF. The CDR3 DNA is TGTGCCATCAGTATGGACGCGGGGGGTGAAAAACTGTTTTTT.

This chain joins TRBV7-6 and TRBJ2-3, with D perhaps matching TRBD1 (5 bases). The CDR3 length is 16 residues. The germline gives CDR1 SGHVS, CDR2 FNYEAQ. The V and J ends lost 6 bases and 0 bases respectively, with 16 bases between them. The DNA for the CDR3 is TGTGCCAGCAGGTCGGGTAGGGGTCCTAGCACAGATACGCAGTATTTT. It is translated as CASRSGRGPSTDTQYF.

V gene TRBV6-7 combines with J gene TRBJ2-1, with D perhaps matching TRBD1 (6 bases). TRBV6-7 is an ORF; its function is uncertain. Trimming took off 7 bases at V and 3 bases at J, with 16 bases between the two ends. CDR3 length equals 15 residues. Here the CDR3 DNA reads TGTGCCAGCAACCTCCAGGGGCTAAGCTACAATGAGCAGTTCTTC. The encoded protein is CASNLQGLSYNEQFF.

This clone was recorded only once. This CDR3 is CASSQGGLPLGYEQYF. The CDR3 DNA reads as TGCGCCAGCAGCCAAGGGGGACTCCCCCTGGGTTACGAGCAGTACTTC. The V and J genes are TRBV4-1 and TRBJ2-7; D possibly corresponds to TRBD2 (6 bases). The CDR3 has 16 residues. The V end lost 1 base, the J end lost 4 bases, and 17 bases lay between the germline ends. Germline assignment: CDR1 MGHRA and CDR2 YSYEKL.

The chain couples TRBV30 to TRBJ2-7; D possibly corresponds to TRBD1 (5 bases). Germline assignment: CDR1 GTSNPN and CDR2 SVGIG (reference sequence). The CDR3 consists of 16 residues. V was trimmed by 3 bases and J by 4 bases, leaving 22 bases between them. This chain's CDR3 is CAWRSRAGARVYEQYF. Here the CDR3 DNA reads TGTGCCTGGAGAAGCCGGGCTGGGGCAAGGGTATACGAGCAGTACTTC.

This chain joins TRBV29-1 and TRBJ2-3; D is perhaps TRBD2 (5 bases). The CDR3 runs 14 residues. V lost 6 bases and J lost 0, with 13 bases in between. Germline V gives CDR1 SQVTM, CDR2 ANQGSEA. CDR3 nucleotides: TGCAGCGTAAACCCGGGGTATAGCACAGATACGCAGTATTTT. Residues: CSVNPGYSTDTQYF.